The clone carrying this TCR beta chain was counted only a few times. Its specificity is not known. Via the markers CD45RO/CCR7/CD25/CD127/CD95/CD27, stem cell-like memory, regulatory, central memory and naive CD4+ cells were sorted. The germline V and J ends were trimmed by 3 bases and 2 bases, with 14 bases remaining between them. Germline V lookup: CDR1 SGDLS, CDR2 YYNGEE. This CDR3 region has 15 residues. The data were taken from a study of beta chain features in type 1 diabetes. Overall study: Patients shared similar age, gender and cell yields with healthy donors. General study findings and limits: Sequencing from cDNA could over-represent high-TCR-expressing cells.

Reverse transcribing all isolated RNA meant expressed TCRB transcripts were sequenced. Assay: immunoSEQ multiplex PCR; the TCRdb copy retains only in-frame clones and omits some. The sample lists fewer than 500,000 clones, roughly 14% occurring once. The sample taken for sequencing was naive CD4+ T cells from blood. The chain has TRBV9 and TRBJ1-2; D is undetermined. The clonotype comes from a man aged 30-40 years in good health. The CDR3 sequence: CASSAEVSPNYGYTF. CDR3 nucleotides: TGTGCCAGCAGCGCCGAGGTTAGCCCAAACTATGGCTACACCTTC.